Listed below are T cell receptor beta chains from one sample, sequenced in a study of OX40 agonist ivuxolimab in advanced cancers. Using immunoSEQ multiplex PCR, the repertoire was profiled, and TCRdb retains in-frame clones only, with some absent. Among 65,000 or so clones listed, about four fifths were seen once. The source material was CD4+ or CD8+ T cells sorted from blood, sampled in a trial of the OX40 agonist ivuxolimab. The source of these receptors is an adult with an advanced solid tumor such as melanoma, head and neck, liver or kidney cancer. CDR3s include the opening cysteine and the closing phenylalanine or tryptophan. D genes are given only for firm matches. Size is stated for part of the rows, as once, few or many counts, or as a class when the clone is expanded.

CDR3nt: TGCGCCAGCAGCTTGGGGCAGCCTTTCTCCTACAATGAGCAGTTCTTC
CDR3aa: CASSLGQPFSYNEQFF
j_gene: TRBJ2-1
d_gene: .
abundance: .
v_gene: TRBV5-1

CDR3nt: TGTGCCAGCAGCTTAGCCTCCCCATACAATGAGCAGTTCTTC
CDR3aa: CASSLASPYNEQFF
j_gene: TRBJ2-1
d_gene: .
abundance: once
v_gene: TRBV7-9

CDR3nt: TGCGCCAGCAGCCTCCGACATGACAGTAACTATGGCTACACCTTC
CDR3aa: CASSLRHDSNYGYTF
j_gene: TRBJ1-2
d_gene: .
abundance: .
v_gene: TRBV5-1

CDR3nt: TGTGCCAGTAGTCCTCGACGATACACCGGGGAGCTGTTTTTT
CDR3aa: CASSPRRYTGELFF
j_gene: TRBJ2-2
d_gene: .
abundance: .
v_gene: TRBV19

CDR3nt: TGCAGCGTGAAATCCGGGACAGGGATCAACGAGCAGTACTTC
CDR3aa: CSVKSGTGINEQYF
j_gene: TRBJ2-7
d_gene: TRBD1
abundance: .
v_gene: TRBV29-1

CDR3nt: TGTGCCAGTAAAAAAGCGTACCAAGAGACCCAGTACTTC
CDR3aa: CASKKAYQETQYF
j_gene: TRBJ2-5
d_gene: .
abundance: .
v_gene: TRBV19

CDR3nt: TGTGCCAGCAGCCTGGGACAGGGGGCCAGTGGCTACACCTTC
CDR3aa: CASSLGQGASGYTF
j_gene: TRBJ1-2
d_gene: TRBD1
abundance: .
v_gene: TRBV7-8

CDR3nt: TGTGCCAGCAGCCAGGGACAGTTAGGCTACGAGCAGTACTTC
CDR3aa: CASSQGQLGYEQYF
j_gene: TRBJ2-7
d_gene: TRBD1
abundance: .
v_gene: TRBV5-6

CDR3nt: TGTGCCAGTAGGTCTGGGGCCAACGTCCTGACTTTC
CDR3aa: CASRSGANVLTF
j_gene: TRBJ2-6
d_gene: .
abundance: .
v_gene: TRBV19

CDR3nt: TGTGCCAGCAGTACCCAGGGGGGGAACACTGAAGCTTTCTTT
CDR3aa: CASSTQGGNTEAFF
j_gene: TRBJ1-1
d_gene: TRBD1
abundance: .
v_gene: TRBV2

CDR3nt: TGCGCCAGCAGCTTGGGGAGTCGGGACACTGAAGCTTTCTTT
CDR3aa: CASSLGSRDTEAFF
j_gene: TRBJ1-1
d_gene: .
abundance: .
v_gene: TRBV5-1

CDR3nt: TGCGCCAGCAGCAACCTCGCAGGGGGCTCTGGAAACACCATATATTTT
CDR3aa: CASSNLAGGSGNTIYF
j_gene: TRBJ1-3
d_gene: TRBD1
abundance: few
v_gene: TRBV5-1

CDR3nt: TGTGCCACCAGCAGAGAAAAAACAGGGGGTCAAGAGACCCAGTACTTC
CDR3aa: CATSREKTGGQETQYF
j_gene: TRBJ2-5
d_gene: TRBD1
abundance: .
v_gene: TRBV15

CDR3nt: TGTGCCAGCAGCTTAGGCGGGGGGCGTCAGCCCCAGCATTTT
CDR3aa: CASSLGGGRQPQHF
j_gene: TRBJ1-5
d_gene: .
abundance: few
v_gene: TRBV7-9

CDR3nt: TGTGCCAGCAGCCCCCGAGGAGGGTGGGGGAACAATGAGCAGTTCTTC
CDR3aa: CASSPRGGWGNNEQFF
j_gene: TRBJ2-1
d_gene: .
abundance: .
v_gene: TRBV11-3

CDR3nt: TGTGCCAGCAGTTCTCGCCCAGGGGGAAACACCGGGGAGCTGTTTTTT
CDR3aa: CASSSRPGGNTGELFF
j_gene: TRBJ2-2
d_gene: TRBD1
abundance: .
v_gene: TRBV6-4

CDR3nt: TGTGCCAGCAGTGCCGGCGGCATACAGCCCCAGCATTTT
CDR3aa: CASSAGGIQPQHF
j_gene: TRBJ1-5
d_gene: .
abundance: .
v_gene: TRBV2

CDR3nt: TGTGCCACCCAACAGGGGGCAGCGAACACTGAAGCTTTCTTT
CDR3aa: CATQQGAANTEAFF
j_gene: TRBJ1-1
d_gene: TRBD1
abundance: .
v_gene: TRBV18